These T cell receptor beta chains were read from a single sample in a study of long-term antiretroviral therapy in people with HIV. Sequenced by immunoSEQ multiplex PCR; TCRdb stores in-frame clones only, minus some. The table includes approximately 19,000 clones, roughly 87% detected once. The sequencing used unsorted PBMCs, collected 2.1 years after starting antiretroviral therapy. These receptors all come from a man aged 18-30 years with HIV. The CDR3 runs from the conserved cysteine through the conserved F or W. Each record gives: J gene, clone size, D gene, V gene, CDR3 DNA, CDR3 protein. The D gene is left open where the match is weak. The listing skips clone size in some rows; elsewhere it reads once, few, many or a size class.

>TRBJ1-1|NA|TRBD1|TRBV27
TGTGCCTCTCATAGCCCAGGACAGGGCCGCCCTGAAGCTTTCTTT
CASHSPGQGRPEAFF
>TRBJ2-7|few|NA|TRBV28
TGTGCCAGCAGTTTGGACGGATTTGGCCAGTACTTC
CASSLDGFGQYF
>TRBJ2-7|NA|TRBD1|TRBV23-1
TGCGCCAGCAGTCAATCGCGGACAGGAGCCTACGAGCAGTACTTC
CASSQSRTGAYEQYF
>TRBJ2-7|NA|TRBD2|TRBV28
TGTGCCAGCAGCTCAGCGGGGGCCTACGAGCAGTACTTC
CASSSAGAYEQYF
>TRBJ1-1|NA|NA|TRBV6-5
TGTGCCAGCAGTCACACCATCCCCATGAACACTGAAGCTTTCTTT
CASSHTIPMNTEAFF
>TRBJ1-1|NA|NA|TRBV21-1
TGTGCCAGCAGCAAATTCTGTTTCATTGTTTGGGTTGGCACTGAAGCTTTCTTT
CASSKFCFIVWVGTEAFF
>TRBJ1-2|NA|NA|TRBV6-1
TGTGCCAGCAGTGAAGGGCGAAGGACGGAGTACTATGGCTACACCTTC
CASSEGRRTEYYGYTF
>TRBJ2-3|NA|TRBD2|TRBV4-2
TGTGCCAGCAGCCAAGACCCCCCCCGGCTCGGGCGGGGGGCTGAGGATACGCAGTATTTT
CASSQDPPRLGRGAEDTQYF
>TRBJ1-4|NA|NA|TRBV7-8
TGTGCCAGCAGCTCTGGGCGAGGGAAGGAAAAACTGTTTTTT
CASSSGRGKEKLFF
>TRBJ1-5|NA|NA|TRBV6-6
TGTGCCAGCAGTTCCGCAGGTCAGCCCCAGCATTTT
CASSSAGQPQHF
>TRBJ1-6|NA|NA|TRBV5-4
TGTGCCAGCAGCTTGGGACTGGGAAGGTCGAATTCACCCCTCCACTTT
CASSLGLGRSNSPLHF
>TRBJ2-2|NA|TRBD2|TRBV5-4
TGTGCCAGCAGCTTGGGGTCCGGGGGGACCGGGGAGCTGTTTTTT
CASSLGSGGTGELFF
>TRBJ1-5|NA|TRBD1|TRBV5-8
TGTGCCAGCCGGACAGGGAAGGCGAATTTT
CASRTGKANF